This TCR beta chain is drawn from a study of T-cell reconstitution after alpha-beta-depleted transplantation in children. The TCRbeta library incorporated unique molecular identifiers. TCRdb itself ran the PCR reads through MiXCR, one entry per CDR3 protein. This sample has approximately 340,000 distinct CDR3 sequences; approximately 10% occur once, and the top ten carry around 2.5%. Germline CDR1 is DFQATT and CDR2 is SNEGSKA (reference sequence). Trimming shortened V by 1 base and J by 6 bases, and 16 bases separated the two germline ends. The CDR3 length is 14 residues. The source is a human donor who donated a stem cell graft to a child with acute lymphoblastic leukemia. V gene TRBV20-1 combines with J gene TRBJ2-7; TRBD2 might be the D (6 bases). Material: PBMCs from the stem cell graft donor, obtained from the stem cell graft. CDR3 residues: CSARVPSGDLEQYF. CDR3 nucleotide sequence: TGCAGTGCTAGAGTTCCATCGGGAGATCTCGAGCAGTACTTC.